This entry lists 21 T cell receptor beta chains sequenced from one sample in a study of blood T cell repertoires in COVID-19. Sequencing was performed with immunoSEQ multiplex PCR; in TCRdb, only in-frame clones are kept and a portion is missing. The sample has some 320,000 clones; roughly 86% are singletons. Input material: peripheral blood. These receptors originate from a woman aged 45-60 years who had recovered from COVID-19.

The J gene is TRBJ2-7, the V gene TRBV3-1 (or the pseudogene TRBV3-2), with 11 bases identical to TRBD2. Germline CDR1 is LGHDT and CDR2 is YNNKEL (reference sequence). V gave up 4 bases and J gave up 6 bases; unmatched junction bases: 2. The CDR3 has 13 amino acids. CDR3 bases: TGTGCCAGCAGCCGTGGGACTAGCGGCGAGCAGTACTTC. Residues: CASSRGTSGEQYF.

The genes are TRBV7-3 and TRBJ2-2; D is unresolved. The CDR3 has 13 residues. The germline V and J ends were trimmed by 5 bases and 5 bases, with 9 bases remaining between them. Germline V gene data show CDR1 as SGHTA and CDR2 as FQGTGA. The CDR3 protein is CASSPTVTGELFF. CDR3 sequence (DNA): TGTGCCAGCAGCCCCACGGTAACCGGGGAGCTGTTTTTT.

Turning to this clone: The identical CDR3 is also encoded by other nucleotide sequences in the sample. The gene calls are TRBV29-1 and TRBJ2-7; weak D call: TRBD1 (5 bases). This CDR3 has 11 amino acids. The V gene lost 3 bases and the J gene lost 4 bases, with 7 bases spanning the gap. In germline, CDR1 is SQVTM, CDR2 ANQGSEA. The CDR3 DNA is TGCAGCGTTGAGTCAGGGTACGAGCAGTACTTC. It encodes CSVESGYEQYF.

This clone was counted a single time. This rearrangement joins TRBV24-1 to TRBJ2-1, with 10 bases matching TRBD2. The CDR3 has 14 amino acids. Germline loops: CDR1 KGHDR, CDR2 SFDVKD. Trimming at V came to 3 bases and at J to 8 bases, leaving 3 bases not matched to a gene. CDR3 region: CATSDRLAGDEQFF. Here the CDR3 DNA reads TGTGCCACCAGTGATCGTCTAGCGGGAGATGAGCAGTTCTTC.

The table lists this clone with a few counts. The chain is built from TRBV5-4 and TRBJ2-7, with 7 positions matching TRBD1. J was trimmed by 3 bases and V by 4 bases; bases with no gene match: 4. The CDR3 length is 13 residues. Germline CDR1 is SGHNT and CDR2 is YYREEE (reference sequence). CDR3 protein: CASSQGQNYEQYF. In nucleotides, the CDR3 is TGTGCCAGCAGCCAGGGACAGAACTACGAGCAGTACTTC. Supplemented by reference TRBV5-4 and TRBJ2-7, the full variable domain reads ETGVTQSPTHLIKTRGQQVTLRCSSQSGHNTVSWYQQALGQGPQFIFQYYREEENGRGNFPPRFSGLQFPNYSSELNVNALELDDSALYLCASSQGQNYEQYFGPGTRLTVT.

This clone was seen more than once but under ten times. Here the CDR3 DNA reads TGTGCCAGCAGCCGGACTAGCGGGGGCAACACAGATACGCAGTATTTT. As protein: CASSRTSGGNTDTQYF. This chain uses TRBV7-2 with TRBJ2-3; TRBD2 aligns across 13 bases. The V gene end was trimmed by 5 bases and the J gene end by 2 bases; junction bases not matched to a gene: 4. This CDR3 has 16 residues. The germline CDR1 and CDR2 sequences are SGHTA and FQGNSA.

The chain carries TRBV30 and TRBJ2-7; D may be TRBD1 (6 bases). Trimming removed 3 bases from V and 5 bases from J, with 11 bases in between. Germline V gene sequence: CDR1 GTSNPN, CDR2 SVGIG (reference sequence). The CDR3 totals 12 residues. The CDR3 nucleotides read TGTGCCTGGAGCGCAGGGGTCAACGAGCAGTACTTC. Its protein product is CAWSAGVNEQYF.

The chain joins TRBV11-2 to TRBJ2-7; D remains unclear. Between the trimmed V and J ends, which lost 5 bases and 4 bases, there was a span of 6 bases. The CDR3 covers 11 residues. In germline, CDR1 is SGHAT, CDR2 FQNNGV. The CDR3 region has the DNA TGTGCCAGCAGCCCTCTGTACGAGCAGTACTTC. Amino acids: CASSPLYEQYF. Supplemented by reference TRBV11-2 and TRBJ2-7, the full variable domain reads EAGVAQSPRYKIIEKRQSVAFWCNPISGHATLYWYQQILGQGPKLLIQFQNNGVVDDSQLPKDRFSAERLKGVDSTLKIQPAKLEDSAVYLCASSPLYEQYFGPGTRLTVT.

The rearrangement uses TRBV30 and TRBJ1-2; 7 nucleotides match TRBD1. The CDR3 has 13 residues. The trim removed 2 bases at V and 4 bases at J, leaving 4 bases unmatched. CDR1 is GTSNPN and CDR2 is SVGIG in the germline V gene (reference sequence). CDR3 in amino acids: CAWSRQGTYGYTF. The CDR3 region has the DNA TGTGCCTGGAGTCGACAGGGTACCTATGGCTACACCTTC.

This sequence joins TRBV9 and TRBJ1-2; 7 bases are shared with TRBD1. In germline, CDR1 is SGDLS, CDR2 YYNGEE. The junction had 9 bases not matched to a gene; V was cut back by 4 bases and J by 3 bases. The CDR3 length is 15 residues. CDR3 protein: CASSTLDRPYYGYTF. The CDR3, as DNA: TGTGCCAGCAGCACCCTGGACAGGCCCTACTATGGCTACACCTTC.

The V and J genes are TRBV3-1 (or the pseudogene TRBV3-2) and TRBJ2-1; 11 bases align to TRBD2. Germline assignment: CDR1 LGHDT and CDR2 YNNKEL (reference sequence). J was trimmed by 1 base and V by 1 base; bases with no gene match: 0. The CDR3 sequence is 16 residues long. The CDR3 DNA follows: TGTGCCAGCAGCCAAGGACTAGCGGGGTCCTACAATGAGCAGTTCTTC. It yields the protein CASSQGLAGSYNEQFF.

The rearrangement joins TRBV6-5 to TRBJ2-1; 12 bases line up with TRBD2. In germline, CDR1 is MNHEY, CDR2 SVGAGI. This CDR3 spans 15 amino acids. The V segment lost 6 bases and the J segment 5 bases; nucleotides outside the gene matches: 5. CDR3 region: CASRQGLAGNNEQFF. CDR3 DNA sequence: TGTGCCAGCAGACAAGGACTAGCGGGGAACAATGAGCAGTTCTTC.

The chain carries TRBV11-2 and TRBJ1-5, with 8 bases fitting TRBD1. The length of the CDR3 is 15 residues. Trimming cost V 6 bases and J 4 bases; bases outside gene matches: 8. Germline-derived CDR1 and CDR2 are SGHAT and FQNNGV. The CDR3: CASSRAGGDNQPQHF. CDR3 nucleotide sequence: TGTGCCAGCAGTAGGGCAGGGGGCGATAATCAGCCCCAGCATTTT.

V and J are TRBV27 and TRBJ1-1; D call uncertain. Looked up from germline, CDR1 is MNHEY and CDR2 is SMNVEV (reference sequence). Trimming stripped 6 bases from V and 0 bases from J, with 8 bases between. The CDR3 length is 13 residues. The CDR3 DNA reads TGTGCCAGCAGAGCCGAAATGAACACTGAAGCTTTCTTT. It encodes CASRAEMNTEAFF.

CDR3 residues: CASSAPASGSTDTQYF. The DNA for the CDR3 is TGTGCCAGCAGCGCCCCGGCAAGCGGGAGCACAGATACGCAGTATTTT. The rearrangement uses TRBV9 and TRBJ2-3, with D tentatively TRBD2 (6 bases). From germline, CDR1 is SGDLS and CDR2 YYNGEE. CDR3 size: 16 residues. V was cut by 3 bases and J by 0 bases, with 14 bases left in between.

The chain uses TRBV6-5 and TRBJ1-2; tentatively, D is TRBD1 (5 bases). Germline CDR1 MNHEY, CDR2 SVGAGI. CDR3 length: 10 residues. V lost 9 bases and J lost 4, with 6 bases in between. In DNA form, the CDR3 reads TGTGCCAGTACAGGCTATGGCTACACCTTC. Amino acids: CASTGYGYTF.

The CDR3 sequence is CASSSGGYGGETQYF. The CDR3 coding sequence is TGTGCCAGCAGCTCAGGCGGGTATGGGGGCGAGACCCAGTACTTC. The rearrangement links TRBV11-2 to TRBJ2-5; TRBD1 is a possible D gene (6 bases). The CDR3 sequence is 15 residues long. CDR1 is SGHAT and CDR2 is FQNNGV in the germline V gene. Between the trimmed V and J ends, which lost 4 bases and 5 bases, there was a span of 17 bases. Variable domain in full (rest from reference TRBV11-2 and TRBJ2-5): EAGVAQSPRYKIIEKRQSVAFWCNPISGHATLYWYQQILGQGPKLLIQFQNNGVVDDSQLPKDRFSAERLKGVDSTLKIQPAKLEDSAVYLCASSSGGYGGETQYFGPGTRLLVL.

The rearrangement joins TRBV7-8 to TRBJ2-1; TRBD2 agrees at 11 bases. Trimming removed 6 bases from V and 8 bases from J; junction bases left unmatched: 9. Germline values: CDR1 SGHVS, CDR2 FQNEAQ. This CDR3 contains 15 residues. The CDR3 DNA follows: TGTGCCAGCAGTTCTCTAGCGGGAGGTCGATATGAGCAGTTCTTC. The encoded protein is CASSSLAGGRYEQFF.

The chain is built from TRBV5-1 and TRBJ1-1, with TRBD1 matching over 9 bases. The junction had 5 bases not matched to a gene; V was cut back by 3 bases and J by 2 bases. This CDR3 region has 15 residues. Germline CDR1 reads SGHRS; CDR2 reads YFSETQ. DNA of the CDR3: TGCGCCAGCAGCTACCTTACAGGGGGCAACACTGAAGCTTTCTTT. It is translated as CASSYLTGGNTEAFF.

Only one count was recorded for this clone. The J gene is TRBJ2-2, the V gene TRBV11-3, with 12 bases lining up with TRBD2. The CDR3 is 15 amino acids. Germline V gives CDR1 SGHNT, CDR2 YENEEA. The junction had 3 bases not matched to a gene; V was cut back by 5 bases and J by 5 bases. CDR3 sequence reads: CASSRGLAGTGELFF. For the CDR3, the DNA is TGTGCCAGCAGCCGGGGACTAGCGGGTACCGGGGAGCTGTTTTTT.

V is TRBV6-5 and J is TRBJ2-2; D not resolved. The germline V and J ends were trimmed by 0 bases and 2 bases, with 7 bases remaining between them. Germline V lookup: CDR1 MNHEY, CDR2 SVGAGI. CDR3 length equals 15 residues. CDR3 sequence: CASSYSGRNTGELFF. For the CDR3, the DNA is TGTGCCAGCAGTTACTCGGGCAGAAACACCGGGGAGCTGTTTTTT.